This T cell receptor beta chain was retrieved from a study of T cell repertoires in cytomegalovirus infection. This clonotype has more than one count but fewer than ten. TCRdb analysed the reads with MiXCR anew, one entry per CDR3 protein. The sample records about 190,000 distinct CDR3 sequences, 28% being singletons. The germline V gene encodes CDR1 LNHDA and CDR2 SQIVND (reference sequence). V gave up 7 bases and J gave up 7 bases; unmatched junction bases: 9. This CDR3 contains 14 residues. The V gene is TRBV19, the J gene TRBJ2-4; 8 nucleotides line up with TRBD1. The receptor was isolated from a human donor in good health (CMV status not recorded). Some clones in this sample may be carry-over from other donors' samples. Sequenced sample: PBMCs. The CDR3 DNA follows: TGTGCCAGTACCCCGGACAGGGTGTGGAACATTCAGTACTTC. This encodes CASTPDRVWNIQYF.